This is a list of T cell receptor beta chains from one sample in a study of glioma-infiltrating T cells after dendritic cell vaccination. Assay: immunoSEQ multiplex PCR; the TCRdb copy retains only in-frame clones and omits some. The data show tens of thousands of clones, roughly 87% seen once. The material was blood, obtained after dendritic cell vaccination. Receptor source: a human donor with glioblastoma. Both conserved end residues are part of each CDR3. The D gene is left open where the match is weak. Size values are once, few and many counts, or a class for expanded clones, and some rows have none.

.,TRBV20-1,.,TRBJ1-1,CSAMSRTEAFF,TGCAGTGCTATGAGCAGGACTGAAGCTTTCTTT
.,TRBV5-4,.,TRBJ1-1,CASSFISGNTEAFF,TGTGCCAGCAGCTTTATTTCAGGGAACACTGAAGCTTTCTTT
TRBD2,TRBV29-1,.,TRBJ2-2,CSGRTSGGTTNTGELFF,TGCAGCGGACGGACTAGCGGGGGGACCACGAACACCGGGGAGCTGTTTTTT
.,TRBV6-1,.,TRBJ1-1,CASNGQWGTEAFF,TGTGCCAGCAACGGACAGTGGGGCACTGAAGCTTTCTTT
TRBD1,TRBV29-1,.,TRBJ1-4,CSVARTGGSEKLFF,TGCAGCGTTGCCCGGACAGGGGGCAGTGAAAAACTGTTTTTT
.,TRBV6-1,.,TRBJ2-1,CASKVPGKDEQFF,TGTGCCAGCAAGGTTCCCGGGAAAGATGAGCAGTTCTTC
.,TRBV6-5,.,TRBJ1-1,CASRGYRDGTEAFF,TGTGCCAGCAGGGGGTACAGGGACGGCACTGAAGCTTTCTTT
.,TRBV2,many,TRBJ1-4,CASREQGKSEKLFF,TGTGCCAGCAGGGAGCAGGGGAAGAGTGAAAAACTGTTTTTT
.,TRBV5-1,.,TRBJ2-1,CASSLVSSGRFYNEQFF,TGCGCCAGCAGCTTGGTCTCTAGTGGGAGATTCTACAATGAGCAGTTCTTC
TRBD2,TRBV27,.,TRBJ2-3,CASRRRELDTQYF,TGTGCCAGCCGGCGGCGGGAGCTAGATACGCAGTATTTT
TRBD1,TRBV7-6,.,TRBJ1-1,CASSFRTGLVEAFF,TGTGCCAGCAGCTTTAGGACAGGGCTGGTTGAAGCTTTCTTT
TRBD2,TRBV10-3,.,TRBJ2-7,CAISGSSGRNYEQYF,TGTGCCATCAGTGGGTCTAGCGGGAGGAACTACGAGCAGTACTTC
TRBD2,TRBV5-1,.,TRBJ2-1,CASSFLSGGDYNEQFF,TGCGCCAGCAGCTTCCTTAGCGGGGGGGACTACAATGAGCAGTTCTTC
.,TRBV7-9,.,TRBJ1-4,CASSPIRLIGGEKLFF,TGTGCCAGCAGCCCTATCCGACTCATAGGAGGTGAAAAACTGTTTTTT
TRBD2,TRBV4-1,.,TRBJ2-1,CASSQQGLAASYNEQFF,TGCGCCAGCAGCCAACAAGGACTAGCGGCCTCCTACAATGAGCAGTTCTTC
.,TRBV5-4,.,TRBJ1-3,CASSPGFQGNTIYF,TGTGCCAGCAGCCCAGGGTTCCAAGGAAACACCATATATTTT
.,TRBV7-2,.,TRBJ1-2,CASSGQQGNYGYTF,TGTGCCAGCAGCGGACAACAGGGAAACTATGGCTACACCTTC
.,TRBV5-1,.,TRBJ1-1,CASSLEDSVARAFF,TGCGCCAGCAGCTTGGAGGACAGCGTCGCTCGGGCTTTCTTT
.,TRBV6-5,.,TRBJ2-5,CASSSPGGWAGETQYF,TGTGCCAGCAGTTCCCCGGGGGGCTGGGCAGGGGAGACCCAGTACTTC
TRBD1,TRBV6-5,.,TRBJ1-3,CASGKDRGLDTIYF,TGTGCCAGCGGCAAGGACAGGGGATTAGACACCATATATTTT
TRBD1,TRBV6-1,.,TRBJ1-4,CASSERDRAYMGNEKLFF,TGTGCCAGCAGTGAAAGGGACAGGGCTTATATGGGGAATGAAAAACTGTTTTTT
TRBD2,TRBV19,.,TRBJ2-7,CASSILGTSGTYEQYF,TGTGCCAGTAGTATTCTCGGGACTAGCGGGACCTACGAGCAGTACTTC
.,TRBV6-6,.,TRBJ1-5,CASSYGGNQPQHF,TGTGCCAGCAGTTACGGGGGGAATCAGCCCCAGCATTTT
TRBD2,TRBV9,.,TRBJ2-1,CASSRSTSLAGGPNEQFF,TGTGCCAGCAGCCGTAGCACCAGTCTAGCGGGAGGGCCAAATGAGCAGTTCTTC
TRBD1,TRBV6-5,.,TRBJ1-1,CASLEGGGWTEAFF,TGTGCCAGCCTGGAAGGGGGCGGGTGGACTGAAGCTTTCTTT
.,TRBV20-1,once,TRBJ1-2,CSAPDYGYTF,TGCAGTGCCCCCGACTATGGCTACACCTTC
.,TRBV10-3,few,TRBJ2-1,CAITGQNNEQFF,TGTGCCATCACTGGGCAGAACAATGAGCAGTTCTTC
.,TRBV7-3,.,TRBJ2-3,CASSPTSRGTDTQYF,TGTGCCAGCAGCCCAACTAGCAGGGGCACAGATACGCAGTATTTT
TRBD1,TRBV28,.,TRBJ1-5,CASSSPTGQNNQPQHF,TGTGCCAGCAGTTCCCCTACGGGACAGAACAATCAGCCCCAGCATTTT
TRBD1,TRBV29-1,few,TRBJ1-2,CSVTGTGDGYTF,TGCAGCGTAACCGGGACAGGGGACGGCTACACCTTC
TRBD2,TRBV9,.,TRBJ2-5,CASSGEGLAGRETQYF,TGTGCCAGCAGCGGGGAGGGACTAGCGGGAAGAGAGACCCAGTACTTC
TRBD1,TRBV15,.,TRBJ2-7,CATSSGQGAYEQYF,TGTGCCACCAGCTCGGGACAGGGGGCCTACGAGCAGTACTTC
.,TRBV12-5,.,TRBJ1-1,CASLWGGTEAFF,TGTGCTAGCTTATGGGGGGGCACTGAAGCTTTCTTT
.,TRBV11-3,.,TRBJ1-1,CASSSTESREAFF,TGTGCCAGCAGCTCGACAGAGAGCAGGGAAGCTTTCTTT
TRBD2,TRBV7-6,.,TRBJ2-7,CASSTRTSGSLYEQYF,TGTGCCAGCAGCACCCGAACTAGCGGGAGTCTTTACGAGCAGTACTTC
.,TRBV19,.,TRBJ2-7,CASSRGGSEYEQYF,TGTGCCAGTAGTAGGGGGGGCAGCGAGTACGAGCAGTACTTC
.,TRBV7-9,.,TRBJ1-1,CASRQENTEAFF,TGTGCCAGCAGACAGGAGAACACTGAAGCTTTCTTT
TRBD2,TRBV7-2,.,TRBJ2-3,CASSHTSGSSTDTQYF,TGTGCCAGCAGCCATACTAGCGGCTCTAGCACAGATACGCAGTATTTT
.,TRBV7-6,.,TRBJ1-3,CASGYLGGAGNTIYF,TGTGCCAGCGGTTACCTCGGGGGGGCCGGAAACACCATATATTTT